A single sample is the source of the 14 T cell receptor beta chains below, sequenced in a study of shared clonotypes between healthy human individuals. Sequencing used immunoSEQ multiplex PCR; TCRdb keeps in-frame clones, though not all of them. The sample carries about 1 million clones, around 76% recorded once. Source material: memory CD4+ T cells sorted from blood. Subset noted: CD45RA-negative fraction. The origin of the receptors is a man aged 18 to 29 in good health.

The genes are TRBV7-9 and TRBJ2-1; either TRBD1 or TRBD2 may fit D (7 bases each). The ends were cut back, 5 bases at V and 5 bases at J, with 16 bases in the middle. This CDR3 contains 15 residues. Germline CDR1 and CDR2: SEHNR and FQNEAQ (reference sequence). The CDR3, as DNA: TGTGCCAGCAGCCAGGTACAGGGGAGGGACAATGAGCAGTTCTTC. Translation: CASSQVQGRDNEQFF.

The sample holds a few counts of this clone. This chain connects TRBV19 to TRBJ1-4; TRBD1 might be the D (5 bases). V was cut by 7 bases and J by 8 bases, with 17 bases left in between. Germline V gene data show CDR1 as LNHDA and CDR2 as SQIVND (reference sequence). The CDR3 runs 14 residues. CDR3 DNA sequence: TGTGCCAGTACCTGGACACCGGGGGGAGAAAAACTGTTTTTT. This sequence encodes CASTWTPGGEKLFF.

The chain uses TRBV30 and TRBJ2-7; D call uncertain. From germline, CDR1 is GTSNPN and CDR2 SVGIG (reference sequence). The ends were cut back, 0 bases at V and 2 bases at J, with 11 bases in the middle. This CDR3 is 14 amino acids long. The CDR3 nucleotides read TGTGCCTGGAGTGTAAGAGGCAGGCCCTACGAGCAGTACTTC. Translated: CAWSVRGRPYEQYF.

The chain links TRBV7-9 to TRBJ2-3; tentative D call: TRBD2 (6 bases). CDR3 length: 14 residues. The V and J ends lost 6 bases and 1 base respectively, with 11 bases between them. The germline V gene has CDR1 SEHNR and CDR2 FQNEAQ (reference sequence). CDR3 region: CASRREYGTDTQYF. In nucleotides, the CDR3 is TGTGCCAGCAGACGGGAGTATGGCACAGATACGCAGTATTTT.

To note about this clone: Other DNA sequences in the same sample also yield this CDR3. The CDR3 region is CASTWEDTGELFF. CDR3 in DNA: TGCGCCAGCACGTGGGAGGACACCGGGGAGCTGTTTTTT. The chain combines TRBV5-1 with TRBJ2-2; tentative D call: TRBD2 (6 bases). The length of the CDR3 is 13 residues. Germline V CDR1 and CDR2: SGHRS, YFSETQ. V dropped 6 bases and J dropped 3 bases, with 9 bases sitting between them.

The V gene is TRBV4-1, the J gene TRBJ1-2; 11 bases line up with TRBD1. The germline V gene encodes CDR1 MGHRA and CDR2 YSYEKL. The CDR3 is 16 residues long. Trimming took 0 bases from V and 5 from J; bases not matched to a gene: 5. The CDR3 bases are TGCGCCAGCAGCCAAGACGGACAGGGGGCGGGGTATGGCTACACCTTC. Amino acids: CASSQDGQGAGYGYTF.

V is TRBV7-9 and J is TRBJ1-3; 7 nucleotides align to TRBD1. J lost 2 bases, V lost 4 bases, and 5 bases had no gene match. CDR1 is SEHNR and CDR2 is FQNEAQ in the germline V gene (reference sequence). CDR3 length: 15 residues. The CDR3 is CASSYDRAAGNTIYF. DNA of the CDR3: TGTGCCAGCAGCTACGACAGGGCGGCTGGAAACACCATATATTTT.

There are a few counts of this clone. This chain links TRBV28 with TRBJ1-5, with no clear D. CDR3 length: 16 amino acids. CDR1 and CDR2 (germline): MDHEN, SYDVKM. V was shortened by 3 bases and J by 6 bases, with 18 bases between the two germline ends. The CDR3 DNA follows: TGTGCCAGCAGTTTGCTGAGCAGGCTTGAGGGTCAGCCCCAGCATTTT. Translation gives CASSLLSRLEGQPQHF.

The chain employs TRBV2 and TRBJ2-6; D is uncertain. Between the trimmed V and J ends, which lost 3 bases and 0 bases, there was a span of 6 bases. The CDR3 is made up of 15 amino acids. Per the germline V gene, CDR1 is SNHLY and CDR2 is FYNNEI. The CDR3 DNA is TGTGCCAGCAGTGAGTTTGACTCTGGGGCCAACGTCCTGACTTTC. Translated, it gives CASSEFDSGANVLTF.

J is TRBJ2-1 and V is TRBV7-8; weak D call: TRBD1 (5 bases). V shed 7 bases and J shed 15 bases, with 19 bases lying between them. Germline CDR1 and CDR2: SGHVS and FQNEAQ. The length of the CDR3 is 12 residues. The DNA for the CDR3 is TGTGCCAGCATCCTGGACGGGCCACAGGTGTTCTTC. Translation: CASILDGPQVFF.

This clone came up once. The chain links TRBV28 to TRBJ2-5; 7 bases are a match to TRBD1. With 4 bases clipped from V and 3 bases from J, the junction kept 11 bases outside the gene matches. This CDR3 region has 16 residues. The V gene's germline CDR1 is MDHEN and CDR2 SYDVKM. Here the CDR3 reads CASSSSTGPNKETQYF. Here the CDR3 DNA reads TGTGCCAGCAGTTCCTCGACAGGGCCCAACAAAGAGACCCAGTACTTC.

This clone showed up just once. The chain uses TRBV5-4 and TRBJ1-2; D gene ambiguous. The CDR3 totals 15 residues. The germline V gene encodes CDR1 SGHNT and CDR2 YYREEE (reference sequence). The ends were cut back, 3 bases at V and 0 bases at J, with 12 bases in the middle. CDR3 amino acids: CASSSRTEANYGYTF. CDR3 sequence (DNA): TGTGCCAGCAGCTCCCGGACGGAAGCTAACTATGGCTACACCTTC. Supplemented by reference TRBV5-4 and TRBJ1-2, the full variable domain reads ETGVTQSPTHLIKTRGQQVTLRCSSQSGHNTVSWYQQALGQGPQFIFQYYREEENGRGNFPPRFSGLQFPNYSSELNVNALELDDSALYLCASSSRTEANYGYTFGSGTRLTVV.

The count of this clone is one. The genes are TRBV5-6 and TRBJ2-7; 7 bases line up with TRBD2. This CDR3 has 14 amino acids. With 2 bases clipped from V and 2 bases from J, the junction kept 4 bases outside the gene matches. CDR1 and CDR2 (germline): SGHDT, YYEEEE. As DNA, the CDR3 is TGTGCCAGCAGCTTCGGACTAGATGCCTACGAGCAGTACTTC. Protein: CASSFGLDAYEQYF. Combining the CDR3 with reference TRBV5-6 and TRBJ2-7 gives the whole variable domain DAGVTQSPTHLIKTRGQQVTLRCSPKSGHDTVSWYQQALGQGPQFIFQYYEEEERQRGNFPDRFSGHQFPNYSSELNVNALLLGDSALYLCASSFGLDAYEQYFGPGTRLTVT.

The V gene is TRBV5-1, the J gene TRBJ2-7; 7 positions match TRBD1. J lost 1 base, V lost 4 bases, and 8 bases had no gene match. From germline, CDR1 is SGHRS and CDR2 YFSETQ. The CDR3 is 15 residues long. CDR3 bases: TGCGCCAGCAGCCGAACCGGGACAGAATCCTACGAGCAGTACTTC. This gives the protein CASSRTGTESYEQYF.